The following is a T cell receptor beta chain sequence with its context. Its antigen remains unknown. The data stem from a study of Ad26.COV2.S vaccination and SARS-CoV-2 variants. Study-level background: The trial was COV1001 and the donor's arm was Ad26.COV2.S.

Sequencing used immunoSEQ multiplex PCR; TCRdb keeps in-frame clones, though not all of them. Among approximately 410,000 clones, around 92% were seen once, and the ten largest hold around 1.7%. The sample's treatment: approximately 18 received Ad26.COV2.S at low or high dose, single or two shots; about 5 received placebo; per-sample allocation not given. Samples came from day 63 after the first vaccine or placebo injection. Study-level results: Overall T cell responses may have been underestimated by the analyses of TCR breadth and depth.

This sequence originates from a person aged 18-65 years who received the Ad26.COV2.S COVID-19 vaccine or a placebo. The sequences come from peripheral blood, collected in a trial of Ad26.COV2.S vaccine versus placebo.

The CDR3 loop is CASSPVGGPSTDTQYF. CDR3 sequence (DNA): TGTGCCAGCAGCCCCGTCGGGGGGCCGAGCACAGATACGCAGTATTTT. The rearrangement joins TRBV7-9 to TRBJ2-3; maybe TRBD2 (7 bases). The CDR3 totals 16 residues. Trimming left V 5 bases short and J 0 bases short, with 15 bases between. Germline CDR1 and CDR2: SEHNR and FQNEAQ (reference sequence).